In its sample, the clone carrying this T cell receptor (beta chain) was seen a few times. What it recognizes is unknown. The data are from a study of cytomegalovirus exposure and HLA in healthy donors. Study-wide findings and caveats: V segments that were indistinguishable, TRBV6-2 and TRBV6-3 among them, were omitted from analysis. When analyzed later, a missense DCLRE1C variant was found to be linked to TCR beta V- and J-gene trimming. Sequence variants that were highly shared formed a cluster that was likely a sequencing artifact.

V was cut by 4 bases and J by 2 bases, with 11 bases left in between. The CDR3 has 14 residues. Germline-derived CDR1 and CDR2 are SEHNR and FQNEAQ (reference sequence). Primers: 60 Vbeta forward and 13 Jbeta reverse. Clones were sequenced by immunoSEQ multiplex PCR, and TCRdb holds only the in-frame ones, with some missing. The table has fewer than 180,000 clones, 79% seen once; the top ten hold around 6.6%. Sequencing was done on a sample of PBMCs. The chain employs TRBV7-9 and TRBJ2-5; no reliable D call. This clonotype was obtained from a man aged 45-60 years in good health and CMV-seropositive. The CDR3 DNA reads as TGTGCCAGCAGCTCCCCGGGTTATCAAGAGACCCAGTACTTC. As protein: CASSSPGYQETQYF. Together with reference TRBV7-9 and TRBJ2-5, the CDR3 gives the full variable domain: DTGVSQNPRHKITKRGQNVTFRCDPISEHNRLYWYRQTLGQGPEFLTYFQNEAQLEKSRLLSDRFSAERPKGSFSTLEIQRTEQGDSAMYLCASSSPGYQETQYFGPGTRLLVL.